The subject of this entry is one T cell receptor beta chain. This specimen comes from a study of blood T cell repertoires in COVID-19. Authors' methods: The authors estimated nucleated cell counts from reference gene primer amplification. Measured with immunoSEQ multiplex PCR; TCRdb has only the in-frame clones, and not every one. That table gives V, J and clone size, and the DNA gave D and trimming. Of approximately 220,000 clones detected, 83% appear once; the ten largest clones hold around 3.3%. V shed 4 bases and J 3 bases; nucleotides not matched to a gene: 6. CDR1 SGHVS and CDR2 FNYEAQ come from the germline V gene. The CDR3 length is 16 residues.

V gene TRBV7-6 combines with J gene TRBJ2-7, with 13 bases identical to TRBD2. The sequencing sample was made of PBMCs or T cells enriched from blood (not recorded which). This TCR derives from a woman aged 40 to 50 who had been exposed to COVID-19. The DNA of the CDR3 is TGTGCCAGCAGCTCCCAAAGACTAGCGGGGGGCTACGAGCAGTACTTC. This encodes CASSSQRLAGGYEQYF.